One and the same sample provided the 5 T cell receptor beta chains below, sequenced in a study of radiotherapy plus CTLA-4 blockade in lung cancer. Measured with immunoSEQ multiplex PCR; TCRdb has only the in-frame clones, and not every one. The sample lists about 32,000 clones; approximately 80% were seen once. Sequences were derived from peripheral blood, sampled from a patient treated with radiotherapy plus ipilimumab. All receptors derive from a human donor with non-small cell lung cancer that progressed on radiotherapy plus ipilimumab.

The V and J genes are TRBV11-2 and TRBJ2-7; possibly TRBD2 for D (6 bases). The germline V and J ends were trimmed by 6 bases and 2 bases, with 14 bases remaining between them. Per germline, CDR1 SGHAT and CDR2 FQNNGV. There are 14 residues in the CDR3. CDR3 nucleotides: TGTGCCAGCAGTCGTCGGGGAGGCGCCTACGAGCAGTACTTC. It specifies CASSRRGGAYEQYF.

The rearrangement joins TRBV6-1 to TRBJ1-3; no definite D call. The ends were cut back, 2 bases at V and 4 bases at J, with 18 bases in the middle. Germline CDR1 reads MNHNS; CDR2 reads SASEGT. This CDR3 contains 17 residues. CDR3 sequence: CASSEPTRRRTGNTIYF. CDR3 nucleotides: TGTGCCAGCAGTGAACCGACGCGGAGAAGAACCGGAAACACCATATATTTT.

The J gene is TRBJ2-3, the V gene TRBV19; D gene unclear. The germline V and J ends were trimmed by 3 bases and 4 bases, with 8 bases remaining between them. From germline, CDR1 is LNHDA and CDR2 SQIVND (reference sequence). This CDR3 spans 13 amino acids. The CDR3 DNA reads TGTGCCAGTAGTATCTCGGTGCCAGATACGCAGTATTTT. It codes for CASSISVPDTQYF.

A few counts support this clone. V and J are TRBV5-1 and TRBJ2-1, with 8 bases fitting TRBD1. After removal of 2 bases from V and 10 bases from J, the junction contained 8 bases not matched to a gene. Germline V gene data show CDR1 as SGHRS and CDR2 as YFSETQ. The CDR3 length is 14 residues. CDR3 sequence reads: CASSFRQGAGEQFF. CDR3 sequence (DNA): TGCGCCAGCAGCTTTCGGCAGGGGGCAGGGGAGCAGTTCTTC.

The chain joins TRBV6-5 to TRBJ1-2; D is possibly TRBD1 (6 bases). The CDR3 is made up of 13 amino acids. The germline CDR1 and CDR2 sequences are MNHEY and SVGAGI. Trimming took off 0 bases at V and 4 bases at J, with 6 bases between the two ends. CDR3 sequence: CASSYSGGYGYTF. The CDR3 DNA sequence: TGTGCCAGCAGTTACTCAGGGGGCTATGGCTACACCTTC.